This T cell receptor (beta chain) was profiled in a study of human T cells and chemical hapten exposure. Overall study context: 0.01% DPC was applied to the upper back in patch tests, which were read at 6 days.

As to time point: patch test 3, about 24 weeks after DPC sensitization. Specified treatment: therapeutic diphenylcyclopropenone sensitization with weekly scalp DPC. Study outcomes and limitations: Expanded TCR sets contained significantly more large CDR3 similarity clusters than controls.

Germline CDR1 and CDR2: DFQATT and SNEGSKA (reference sequence). V lost 2 bases and J lost 8, with 9 bases in between. This CDR3 has 11 residues. This clonotype appeared a single time. Its specificity is unknown. A single record per CDR3 protein comes from TCRdb applying MiXCR to the RACE reads. The data contain tens of thousands of distinct CDR3 sequences, 10% to 15% of them singletons. The chain couples TRBV20-1 to TRBJ1-1; TRBD1 might be the D (6 bases). This TCR was recovered from a woman aged 45-65 years with alopecia areata. Some clones in this sample may be carry-over from other donors' samples. The specimen comprised whole blood, sampled in connection with sensitization to the hapten diphenylcyclopropenone (DPC). CDR3 DNA sequence: TGCAGTGCTAGAAACAGGGAAGAAGCTTTCTTT. It specifies CSARNREEAFF.